This entry lists 10 T cell receptor beta chains sequenced from one sample in a study of spatial heterogeneity in lung cancer (dated by TCRdb to 2018 to 2020). The library was produced with 5' RACE. Sequencing was carried out with a NextSeq 500. The public sequencing data were trimmed at Q25 with fastp and processed into clonotypes with MiXCR by TCRdb, which kept only in-frame beta chains. Duplicate CDR3 protein sequences are folded into a single record with the most common DNA and genes. The sample includes 40,000 to 45,000 distinct CDR3 sequences, with under 7.5% observed a single time. The top ten clones comprise 35% to 55% of the sample. The time point label, as the study defines it: sample taken at primary tumor resection. The source was PBMCs, collected at surgery. The source is a female donor with early-stage non-small cell lung cancer.

The chain carries TRBV20-1 and TRBJ2-7; 10 bases fit TRBD2. CDR1 DFQATT and CDR2 SNEGSKA come from the germline V gene (reference sequence). The CDR3 extends over 15 amino acids. The trim removed 3 bases at V and 3 bases at J, leaving 8 bases unmatched. DNA of the CDR3: TGCAGTGCTAGTGAGTGGCTAGCGGGGGACTACGAGCAGTACTTC. It codes for CSASEWLAGDYEQYF.

This clonotype was counted at least ten times. The chain carries TRBV20-1 and TRBJ2-3; D possibly corresponds to TRBD2 (7 bases). Germline V gene sequence: CDR1 DFQATT, CDR2 SNEGSKA (reference sequence). V was shortened by 0 bases and J by 2 bases, with 18 bases between the two germline ends. The CDR3 has 17 residues. CDR3 in amino acids: CSARDSGGGTHTDTQYF. CDR3 DNA sequence: TGCAGTGCTAGAGATTCTGGCGGGGGCACCCACACAGATACGCAGTATTTT.

This clonotype was counted at least ten times. CDR3 sequence reads: CASREGGRRYEQYF. The CDR3 DNA reads as TGTGCCAGCAGGGAGGGGGGGCGGCGCTACGAGCAGTACTTC. The V call is TRBV27, the J call TRBJ2-7; the D gene is possibly TRBD2 (7 bases). V lost 6 bases, J lost 3 bases, and 15 bases lay in between. CDR3 length: 14 residues. Germline V lookup: CDR1 MNHEY, CDR2 SMNVEV (reference sequence).

The chain uses TRBV19 and TRBJ2-3; a weak D match, TRBD2 (6 bases). The CDR3 has 15 residues. V was pared by 2 bases and J by 3 bases, with 12 bases between. CDR1 and CDR2 from the germline V gene are LNHDA and SQIVND (reference sequence). CDR3 protein: CASSISRLDTDTQYF. DNA of the CDR3: TGTGCCAGTAGTATATCGCGACTAGATACAGATACGCAGTATTTT.

Many counts were recorded for this clonotype. This sequence joins TRBV29-1 and TRBJ2-1; D is perhaps TRBD1 or TRBD2 (7 bases each). The CDR3 covers 14 residues. Trimming removed 4 bases at V and 8 bases at J, with 18 bases between. Germline CDR1 SQVTM, CDR2 ANQGSEA. The CDR3 reads CSVGGRGGKDEQFF. The CDR3 DNA sequence: TGCAGCGTTGGCGGCAGGGGGGGGAAAGATGAGCAGTTCTTC.

This clonotype was picked up a small number of times. The chain couples TRBV5-1 to TRBJ2-7, with D tentatively TRBD2 (5 bases). The V end lost 4 bases, the J end lost 0 bases, and 14 bases lay between the germline ends. The CDR3 totals 15 residues. Germline assignment: CDR1 SGHRS and CDR2 YFSETQ. The CDR3 nucleotides are TGCGCCAGCAGCGATACCGGACTGCCCTCCTACGAGCAGTACTTC. Translation: CASSDTGLPSYEQYF. Using reference TRBV5-1 and TRBJ2-7 for the parts outside the CDR3, the full variable domain is KAGVTQTPRYLIKTRGQQVTLSCSPISGHRSVSWYQQTPGQGLQFLFEYFSETQRNKGNFPGRFSGRQFSNSRSEMNVSTLELGDSALYLCASSDTGLPSYEQYFGPGTRLTVT.

By share of the sample, this clonotype is medium-sized (0.01 to 0.1%). CDR3 nucleotide sequence: TGTGCCAGCAGCGTAGGGGGCCAGGAGCAGTTCTTC. Residues: CASSVGGQEQFF. The chain recombines TRBV9 with TRBJ2-1; the D gene is possibly TRBD1 (5 bases). Per the germline V gene, CDR1 is SGDLS and CDR2 is YYNGEE. Trimming removed 0 bases at V and 10 bases at J, with 8 bases between. The CDR3 covers 12 residues.

This clonotype was detected only a few times. The chain joins TRBV5-1 to TRBJ2-5; weak D call: TRBD2 (6 bases). The germline V and J ends were trimmed by 1 base and 1 base, with 8 bases remaining between them. The CDR3 consists of 14 residues. Germline lookup yields CDR1 SGHRS and CDR2 YFSETQ. CDR3 protein: CASSLTSLQETQYF. The CDR3 region has the DNA TGCGCCAGCAGCTTGACTAGCCTCCAAGAGACCCAGTACTTC. Full variable domain (outside the CDR3, taken from reference TRBV5-1 and TRBJ2-5): KAGVTQTPRYLIKTRGQQVTLSCSPISGHRSVSWYQQTPGQGLQFLFEYFSETQRNKGNFPGRFSGRQFSNSRSEMNVSTLELGDSALYLCASSLTSLQETQYFGPGTRLLVL.

This sequence joins TRBV5-1 and TRBJ1-2; 7 bases are shared with TRBD1. The CDR3 runs 14 residues. Germline CDR1 is SGHRS and CDR2 is YFSETQ. V dropped 4 bases and J dropped 1; count of bases not matched to a gene: 4. The CDR3 nucleotides read TGCGCCAGCAGCCCGGGACAGTTTAACTATGGCTACACCTTC. Translating it yields CASSPGQFNYGYTF.

Only a few counts were recorded for this clonotype. Written as DNA, the CDR3 is TGTGCCAGCAGCTTAGAGTACGGGAGTGGTTACGAGCAGTACTTC. It encodes CASSLEYGSGYEQYF. The rearrangement links TRBV7-9 to TRBJ2-7, with D possibly being TRBD2 (6 bases). V lost 1 base to trimming and J lost 4 bases, with 14 bases between them. The CDR3 is 15 amino acids. Germline values: CDR1 SEHNR, CDR2 FQNEAQ (reference sequence).